The source of this T cell receptor beta chain is a study of blood T cell repertoires in COVID-19. The overall study: PBMCs, B-cell-depleted T cells, or T cells were the source of the cDNA or gDNA that made up the material.

The method was immunoSEQ multiplex PCR; TCRdb's version includes in-frame clones alone and lacks a portion of them. The repertoire holds 100,000 to 150,000 clones, with 88% as singletons. Germline V gives CDR1 MGHRA, CDR2 YSYEKL. The CDR3 has 15 amino acids. Trimming shortened V by 1 base and J by 0 bases, and 7 bases separated the two germline ends. The chain employs TRBV4-1 and TRBJ1-3; no clear D. The sample comprised peripheral blood. The source is a man in his 70s with active COVID-19. The DNA for the CDR3 is TGCGCCAGCAGCCAAGGCCCCAGCTCTGGAAACACCATATATTTT. Its translation: CASSQGPSSGNTIYF.